This paragraph reports one T cell receptor beta chain. Its antigen is still unknown. Using immunoSEQ multiplex PCR, the repertoire was profiled, and TCRdb retains in-frame clones only, with some absent. Altogether approximately 64,000 clones are present, over 80% being singletons, with the ten largest covering 7.3%. The data derive from a study of T cell responses to AZD1222 COVID-19 vaccine. J lost 12 bases, V lost 6 bases, and 10 bases had no gene match. CDR1 is LNHDA, CDR2 SQIVND, per germline (reference sequence). The CDR3 runs to 14 residues. Findings of the study overall: Donors were largely white British and mainly female; clonal diversity was possibly underestimated.

The chain combines TRBV19 with TRBJ1-4, with TRBD1 matching 10 bases. This receptor was taken from an adult in good health. The sequenced sample was peripheral blood, obtained on day 0 of AZD1222 vaccination. CDR3 protein: CASSPGQGFQELFF. CDR3 coding DNA: TGTGCCAGTAGCCCGGGACAGGGGTTCCAAGAACTGTTTTTT.